This T cell receptor beta chain is from a study of blood T cell repertoires in COVID-19. Study details: Italy, Spain and the United States were the sources of the convalescent and acute COVID-19 samples. Sources were T cells, B-cell-depleted T cells, or PBMCs; the material itself was cDNA or gDNA.

The Seattle patients joined while their infection was active and were tracked longitudinally afterward. In the authors' workflow: Nucleated cell number was recorded as an estimate derived from reference gene primer amplification. TCRdb's copy holds only in-frame clones and misses some; the assay was immunoSEQ multiplex PCR. V and J calls and clone size are copied from that table; D and trimming were computed from the DNA. Here the sample spans tens of thousands of clones, nearly 90% being singletons. The CDR3 length is 14 residues. Germline V gene sequence: CDR1 SNHLY, CDR2 FYNNEI. The junction had 5 bases not matched to a gene; V was cut back by 7 bases and J by 3 bases.

The source material was peripheral blood. J is TRBJ2-7 and V is TRBV2, with 11 bases identical to TRBD2. This TCR was recovered from a woman between 45 and 65 years old with COVID-19, enrolled during active disease. The CDR3 loop is CASTGTSGHYEQYF. Here the CDR3 DNA reads TGTGCCAGCACAGGGACTAGCGGACACTACGAGCAGTACTTC.